This record covers a single TCR beta chain. This specimen belongs to a study of blood T cell repertoires in COVID-19. Study-level background: Samples representing acute and convalescent COVID-19 were sourced from the United States, Italy and Spain.

The CDR3 consists of 17 residues. V trimming: 4 bases; J trimming: 2 bases; junction bases outside the gene matches: 12. The germline V gene encodes CDR1 SGHDT and CDR2 YYEEEE. In the authors' methods: The authors estimated nucleated cell counts from reference gene primer amplification. Method: immunoSEQ multiplex PCR; TCRdb's copy keeps in-frame clones and lacks some. Clonal size and the V and J genes are those of that table, whereas D and trimming came from the DNA. The sample has 200,000 to 250,000 clones; more than 85% are singletons. Seattle-derived patients entered the study during active infection and were followed longitudinally.

Material for sequencing was peripheral blood. The V gene is TRBV5-6, the J gene TRBJ1-1; 9 bases agree with TRBD1. This receptor was taken from a man aged 55 to 70 with COVID-19, enrolled during active disease. For the CDR3, the DNA is TGTGCCAGCAGCCGTCGACAGGGGGTTCCAAGTAACACTGAAGCTTTCTTT. This sequence encodes CASSRRQGVPSNTEAFF.